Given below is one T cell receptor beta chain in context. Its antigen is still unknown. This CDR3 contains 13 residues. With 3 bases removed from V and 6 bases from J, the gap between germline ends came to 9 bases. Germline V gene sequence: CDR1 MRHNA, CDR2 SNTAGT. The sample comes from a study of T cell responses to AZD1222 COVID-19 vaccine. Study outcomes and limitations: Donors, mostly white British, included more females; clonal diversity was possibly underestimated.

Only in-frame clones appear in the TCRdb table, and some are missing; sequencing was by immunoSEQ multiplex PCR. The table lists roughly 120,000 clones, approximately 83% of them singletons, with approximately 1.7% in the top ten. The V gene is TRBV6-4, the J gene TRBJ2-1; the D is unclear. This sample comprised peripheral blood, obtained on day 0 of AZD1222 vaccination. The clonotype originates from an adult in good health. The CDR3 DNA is TGTGCCAGCAGTGAAATCCCTGGCAATGAGCAGTTCTTC. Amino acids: CASSEIPGNEQFF.